This TCR beta chain came from a study of cytomegalovirus exposure and HLA in healthy donors. Looking at the study overall: According to later analysis, the same platform produced the approximately 120 validation and 666 first-cohort repertoires.

Libraries were prepared by immunoSEQ multiplex PCR; TCRdb keeps only in-frame clonotypes and omits some of them. The top ten clones hold roughly 1.2% of a sample with some 320,000 clones, approximately 86% of them seen once. The receptor comes from a woman in her thirties in good health and CMV-seropositive. Sequences were obtained from PBMCs.

As DNA, the CDR3 is TGTGCCAGCAGCCCCGTGTCAGGGGCAACCGGGGAGCTGTTTTTT. Translated, it gives CASSPVSGATGELFF. This chain connects TRBV9 to TRBJ2-2, with D possibly matching TRBD1 (6 bases). This CDR3 is 15 amino acids long. V was trimmed by 4 bases and J by 5 bases, leaving 15 bases between them. Germline V lookup: CDR1 SGDLS, CDR2 YYNGEE.